This entry features one T cell receptor beta chain sequence. Germline-derived CDR1 and CDR2 are MRHNA and SNTAGT. The CDR3 has 15 amino acids. V shed 6 bases, J shed 1 base, and the junction held 7 bases outside the gene matches. Authors' analysis steps: For nucleated cells, counts were estimated from reference gene primer amplification. Generated by immunoSEQ multiplex PCR, the TCRdb table keeps only in-frame clones and is missing some. V, J and clone size reflect that table, while D and trimming were determined from the DNA. The data show about 180,000 clones, about 83% seen once. The sample originates from a study of blood T cell repertoires in COVID-19.

V and J are TRBV6-4 and TRBJ2-3; TRBD2 matches at 7 bases. This sequence originates from a person aged 70 to 80 with COVID-19, enrolled during active disease. The sequencing input was peripheral blood. DNA for the CDR3: TGTGCCAGCAGCCCGGGCGGGGGTGGCACAGATACGCAGTATTTT. It codes for CASSPGGGGTDTQYF.